The clone carrying this TCR beta chain was detected only a few times. Its antigen is still unknown. Treatment of the sample: oral pan-JAK inhibitor, 5-10 mg twice daily. These data belong to a study of CD8+ T cells in alopecia areata. Across the study: Percent affected scalp area, the SALT score, rated treated patients' severity.

cDNA prepared by RNA extraction and subsequent reverse transcription served as the template for sequencing. Sequenced by immunoSEQ multiplex PCR; TCRdb stores in-frame clones only, minus some. The sample lists fewer than 250,000 clones; 45% to 65% were seen once. General study findings and limits: Sequenced scalp T cells also include alphabeta T cells resident in normal skin. The study found higher clonality in lesional than normal scalp, especially in alopecia totalis/universalis. Scalp clonality decreased significantly with tofacitinib, and so did expanded CD8+ clones among the top 100.

Source: CD4+ T cells sorted from blood, taken at week 4, from a patient treated with tofacitinib. This receptor was obtained from a human donor with alopecia areata.

The CDR3 protein is CASSEGGTAYEQYF. For the CDR3, the DNA is TGTGCCAGCAGTGAAGGGGGGACAGCCTACGAGCAGTACTTC. The chain is built from TRBV2 and TRBJ2-7, with 7 bases identical to TRBD1. The V gene end was trimmed by 1 base and the J gene end by 2 bases; junction bases not matched to a gene: 2. The V gene's germline CDR1 is SNHLY and CDR2 FYNNEI. CDR3 size: 14 residues.